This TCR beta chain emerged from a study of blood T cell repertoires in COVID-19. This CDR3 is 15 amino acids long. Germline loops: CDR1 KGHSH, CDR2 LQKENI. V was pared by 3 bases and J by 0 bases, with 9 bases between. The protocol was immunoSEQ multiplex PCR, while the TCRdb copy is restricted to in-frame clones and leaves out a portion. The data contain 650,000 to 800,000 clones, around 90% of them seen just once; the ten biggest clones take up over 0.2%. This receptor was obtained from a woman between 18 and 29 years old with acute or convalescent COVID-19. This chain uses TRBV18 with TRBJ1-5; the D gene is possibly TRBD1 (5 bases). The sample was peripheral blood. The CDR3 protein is CASSPQGYSNQPQHF. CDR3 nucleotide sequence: TGTGCCAGCTCACCCCAGGGCTATAGCAATCAGCCCCAGCATTTT.